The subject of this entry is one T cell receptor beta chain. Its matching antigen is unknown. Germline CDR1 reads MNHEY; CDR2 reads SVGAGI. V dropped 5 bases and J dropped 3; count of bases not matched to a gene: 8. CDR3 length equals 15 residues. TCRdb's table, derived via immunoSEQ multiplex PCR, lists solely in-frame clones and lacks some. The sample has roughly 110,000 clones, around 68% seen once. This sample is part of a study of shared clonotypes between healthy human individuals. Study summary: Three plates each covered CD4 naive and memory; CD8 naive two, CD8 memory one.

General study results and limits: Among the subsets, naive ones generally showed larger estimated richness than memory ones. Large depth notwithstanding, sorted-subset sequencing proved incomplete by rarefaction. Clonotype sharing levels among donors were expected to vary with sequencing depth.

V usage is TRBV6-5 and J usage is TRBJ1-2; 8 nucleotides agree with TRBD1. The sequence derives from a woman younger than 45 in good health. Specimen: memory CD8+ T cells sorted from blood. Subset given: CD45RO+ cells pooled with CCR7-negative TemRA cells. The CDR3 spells CASSTWTGLDYGYTF. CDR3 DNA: TGTGCCAGCAGTACCTGGACAGGGCTCGACTATGGCTACACCTTC.